The source of this T cell receptor (beta chain) is a study of blood T cell repertoires in COVID-19. About the research overall: The United States, Italy and Spain supplied acute and convalescent COVID-19 samples.

As handled by the study authors: Reference gene primer amplification in the assay estimated nucleated cell counts. Libraries were prepared by immunoSEQ multiplex PCR; TCRdb keeps only in-frame clonotypes and omits some of them. V and J calls and clone size are as listed in that table; D and trimming were resolved from the DNA. The sample consists of 180,000 or so clones, approximately 86% of them appearing once. The TCR was taken from a man aged 55-75 years with acute or convalescent COVID-19. The specimen sequenced was peripheral blood.

The DNA for the CDR3 is TGTGCCAGCTCCCAAGGGACTAGCGGCAATGAGCAGTTCTTC. Its protein product is CASSQGTSGNEQFF. This sequence joins TRBV18 and TRBJ2-1; 11 positions agree with TRBD2. After removal of 6 bases from V and 6 bases from J, the junction contained 4 bases not matched to a gene. There are 14 residues in the CDR3. Germline V gene lookup returns CDR1 KGHSH and CDR2 LQKENI.